This T cell receptor (beta chain) emerged from a study of T cell responses to AZD1222 COVID-19 vaccine. Assay used: immunoSEQ multiplex PCR; TCRdb lists only in-frame clones, some missing. The table has some 110,000 clones, roughly 87% seen once. This clone has just a few counts. Antigen: not known. General study points: Rises in breadth and depth of Spike-specific TCRs came after two AZD1222 doses.

The CDR3 spans 16 residues. Germline V gives CDR1 LNHNV, CDR2 YYDKDF (reference sequence). Trimming at V came to 2 bases and at J to 3 bases, leaving 6 bases not matched to a gene. This TCR came from an adult in good health. The sequencing used peripheral blood, collected on day 0 of AZD1222 vaccination. This sequence joins TRBV15 and TRBJ1-4, with TRBD1 identical over 7 bases. The CDR3 protein is CATSRLKGAANEKLFF. The CDR3 DNA is TGTGCCACCAGCAGACTTAAGGGGGCTGCTAATGAAAAACTGTTTTTT.